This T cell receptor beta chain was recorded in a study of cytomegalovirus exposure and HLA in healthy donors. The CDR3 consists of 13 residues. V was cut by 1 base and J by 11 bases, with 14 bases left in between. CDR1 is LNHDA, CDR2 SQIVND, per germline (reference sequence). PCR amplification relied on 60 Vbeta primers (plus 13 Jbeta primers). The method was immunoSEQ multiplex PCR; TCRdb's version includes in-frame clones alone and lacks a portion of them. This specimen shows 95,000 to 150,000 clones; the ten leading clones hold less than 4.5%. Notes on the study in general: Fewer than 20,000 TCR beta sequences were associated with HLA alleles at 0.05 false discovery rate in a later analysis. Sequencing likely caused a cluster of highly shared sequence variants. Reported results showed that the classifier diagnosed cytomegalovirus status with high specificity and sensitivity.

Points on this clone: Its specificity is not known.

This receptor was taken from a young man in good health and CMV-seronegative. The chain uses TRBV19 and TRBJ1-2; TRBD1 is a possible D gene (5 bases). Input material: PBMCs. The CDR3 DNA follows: TGTGCCAGTAGTATAGCGCGGGACCGGGGTTACACCTTC. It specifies CASSIARDRGYTF.